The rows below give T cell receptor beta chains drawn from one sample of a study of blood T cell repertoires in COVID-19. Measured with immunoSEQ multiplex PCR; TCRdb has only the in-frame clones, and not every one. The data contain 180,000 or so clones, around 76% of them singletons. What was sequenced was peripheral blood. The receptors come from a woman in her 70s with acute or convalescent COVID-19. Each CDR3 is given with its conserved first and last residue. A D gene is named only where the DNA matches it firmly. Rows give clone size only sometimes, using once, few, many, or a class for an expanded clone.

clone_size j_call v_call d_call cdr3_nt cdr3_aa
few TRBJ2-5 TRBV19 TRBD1 TGTGCCAGTAGACTAGGGGGCCGTGAGACCCAGTACTTC CASRLGGRETQYF
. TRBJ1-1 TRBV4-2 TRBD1 TGTGCCAGCAGCCAAGAGGGACAGGAGAACACTGAAGCTTTCTTT CASSQEGQENTEAFF
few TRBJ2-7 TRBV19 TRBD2 TGTGCCAGTAGTGCTAGCGGGGGGAGTTACGGCGAGCAGTACTTC CASSASGGSYGEQYF
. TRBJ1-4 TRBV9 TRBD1 TGTGCCAGCAGCGTAGGGCCGGGACAGGGACCTGGAAAACTGTTTTTT CASSVGPGQGPGKLFF
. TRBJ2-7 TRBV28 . TGTGCCAGCAGTTTAGCAGGGCACTCCTACGAGCAGTACTTC CASSLAGHSYEQYF
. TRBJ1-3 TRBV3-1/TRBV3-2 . TGTGCCAGCAGCCCGGAGGGTGGGAGCTCTGGAAACACCATATATTTT CASSPEGGSSGNTIYF
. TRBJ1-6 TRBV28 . TGTGCCAGCAGTGGACACCAGGGAAGCTCCTATAATTCACCCCTCCACTTT CASSGHQGSSYNSPLHF
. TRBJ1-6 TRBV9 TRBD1 TGTGCCAGCAGCTCAGGGAGGCAGGGGACAGCTAACAATTCACCCCTCCACTTT CASSSGRQGTANNSPLHF
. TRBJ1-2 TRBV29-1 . TGCAGCGTAACGACAGAGAGTGGGCACTATGGCTACACCTTC CSVTTESGHYGYTF
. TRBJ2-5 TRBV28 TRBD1 TGTGCCAGCAGTTTGACAGGGGGCCAAGAGACCCAGTACTTC CASSLTGGQETQYF
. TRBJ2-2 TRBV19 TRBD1 TGTGCCAGTAGTATCTGGGCAGGGGGAAATACCGGGGAGCTGTTTTTT CASSIWAGGNTGELFF
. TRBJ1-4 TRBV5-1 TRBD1 TGCGCCAGCAGACAGGGGACGGTGAATGAAAAACTGTTTTTT CASRQGTVNEKLFF
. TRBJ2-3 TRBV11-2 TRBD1 TGTGCCAGCAACTTTATACCCGGACAGGGGGAGGATACGCAGTATTTT CASNFIPGQGEDTQYF
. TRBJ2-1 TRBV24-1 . TGTGCCACCAGTGACCCTCATGACAGCTACAATGAGCAGTTCTTC CATSDPHDSYNEQFF
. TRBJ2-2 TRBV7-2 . TGTGCCAGCAGCTTAAATTCGCAGGGTCCCGGGGAGCTGTTTTTT CASSLNSQGPGELFF
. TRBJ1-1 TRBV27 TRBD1 TGTGCCAGCAGCACAGGGGGCAGGACTGAAGCTTTCTTT CASSTGGRTEAFF
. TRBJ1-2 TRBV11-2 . TGTGCCAGCTCTCTCGTGGGAGGCTCTGTTGGCTACACCTTC CASSLVGGSVGYTF
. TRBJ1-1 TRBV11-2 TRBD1 TGTGCCAGCAGCACTAGCCGGACAGGGGGCACTGAAGCTTTCTTT CASSTSRTGGTEAFF
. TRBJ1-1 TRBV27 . TGTGCCAGCAGTTTCCCGTCAGGGTCCACTGAAGCTTTCTTT CASSFPSGSTEAFF
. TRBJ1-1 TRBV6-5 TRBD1 TGTGCCTGTGGGACAGGGAACACTGAAGCTTTCTTT CACGTGNTEAFF
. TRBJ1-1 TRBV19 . TGTGCCAGTAGTATAGCCGTGACAGTGAACACTGAAGCTTTCTTT CASSIAVTVNTEAFF
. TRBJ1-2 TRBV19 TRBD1 TGTGCCAGTAGCCGGACAGGGATCGGCTACACCTTC CASSRTGIGYTF
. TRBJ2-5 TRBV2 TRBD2 TGTGCCAGCAGGTTAGCGGGGTTGAACCAAGAGACCCAGTACTTC CASRLAGLNQETQYF
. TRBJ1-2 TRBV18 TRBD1 TGTGCCAGCTCACCCCAGCAGGGACAGGGGAAGGGCTACACCTTC CASSPQQGQGKGYTF
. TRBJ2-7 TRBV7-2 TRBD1 TGTGCCAGCAGCTTGAACCGGGACAGGGATTCCTACGAGCAGTACTTC CASSLNRDRDSYEQYF
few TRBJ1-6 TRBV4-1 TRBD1 TGCGCCAGCAGCCAAGCGGGGACAGGGGCAGGTTCACCCCTCCACTTT CASSQAGTGAGSPLHF
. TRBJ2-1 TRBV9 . TGTGCCAGCAGCCAGCCCCTTCGAGGGAGCTCCTACAATGAGCAGTTCTTC CASSQPLRGSSYNEQFF
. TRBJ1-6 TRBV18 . TGTGCCAGCTCACTAGGGGGGGATGCGTCACCCCTCCACTTT CASSLGGDASPLHF
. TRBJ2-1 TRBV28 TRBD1 TGTGCCAGCAGTTTAGTAAGCGGGACAGGGTCCTACAATGAGCAGTTCTTC CASSLVSGTGSYNEQFF
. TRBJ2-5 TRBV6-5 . TGTGCCAGCAGTTACAGGGGAGAGACCCAGTACTTC CASSYRGETQYF
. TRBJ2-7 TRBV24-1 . TGTGCCACCAGTGATACGGGGAGCTACGAGCAGTACTTC CATSDTGSYEQYF
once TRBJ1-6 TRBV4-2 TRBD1 TGTGCCAGCCGAGGACAGGGGATAGGGGTAGGCTCACCCCTCCACTTT CASRGQGIGVGSPLHF
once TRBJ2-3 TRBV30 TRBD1 TGTGCCTGCCGGGACAGGGGTACAGATACGCAGTATTTT CACRDRGTDTQYF
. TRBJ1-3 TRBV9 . TGTGCCAGCAGCGTAGGGGGGGTCAGTGGAAACACCATATATTTT CASSVGGVSGNTIYF
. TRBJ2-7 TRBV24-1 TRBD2 TGTGCCACCAGTGGTACTAGCGGGTACGAGCAGTACTTC CATSGTSGYEQYF
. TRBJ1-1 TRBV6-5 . TGTGCCAGCATGGGGGCGTGGGAAGCTTTCTTT CASMGAWEAFF
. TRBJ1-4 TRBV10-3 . TGTGCCATCAGTGAGTCGACCGGGGAAAAACTGTTTTTT CAISESTGEKLFF
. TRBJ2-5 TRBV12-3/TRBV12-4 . TGTGCCAGCAGCCAATACAGGGAAGGGACCCAGTACTTC CASSQYREGTQYF
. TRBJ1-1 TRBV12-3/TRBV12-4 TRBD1 TGTGCCAGCAATGACAGGGGGCAGACTGAAGCTTTCTTT CASNDRGQTEAFF
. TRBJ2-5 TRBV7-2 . TGTGCCAGCAGCTCAAAGGGGTGGGAGACCCAGTACTTC CASSSKGWETQYF
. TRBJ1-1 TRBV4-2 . TGTGCCAGCAGCCAAGACGAGGGATTGCGGACTGAAGCTTTCTTT CASSQDEGLRTEAFF
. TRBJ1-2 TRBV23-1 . TGCGCCAGCAGTCCTCACTATTGCCAAGGGGGAAGAATAGGCTACACCTTC CASSPHYCQGGRIGYTF
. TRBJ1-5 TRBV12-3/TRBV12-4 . TGTGCCAGCAGTTTACATAGCAATCAGCCCCAGCATTTT CASSLHSNQPQHF
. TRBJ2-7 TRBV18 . TGTGCCAGCTCACCCAGGGTAATGACAGACACCTGGGGTGGAGAGCAGTACTTC CASSPRVMTDTWGGEQYF
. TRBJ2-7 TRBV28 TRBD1 TGTGCCAGCAGTTTAGCGGGACAGGGGTTTCCCTACGAGCAGTACTTC CASSLAGQGFPYEQYF
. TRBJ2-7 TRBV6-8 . TGTGCCAGCTCTTCGGGGATAGCTCATCGTTTATACTACGAGCAGTACTTC CASSSGIAHRLYYEQYF
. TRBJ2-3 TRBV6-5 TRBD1 TGTGCCAGCAGTCACCCGGGACAGGGCACAGATACGCAGTATTTT CASSHPGQGTDTQYF
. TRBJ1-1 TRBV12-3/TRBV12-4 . TGTGCCAGCACCTCGTACGGGAAGACTGAAGCTTTCTTT CASTSYGKTEAFF
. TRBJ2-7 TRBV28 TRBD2 TGTGCCAGCAGTTTCGGAGGCGGGGGCTCCTACGAGCAGTACTTC CASSFGGGGSYEQYF
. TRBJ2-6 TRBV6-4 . TGTGCCAGCAGTGCGAGCGGGGACACCTCTGGGGCCAACGTCCTGACTTTC CASSASGDTSGANVLTF
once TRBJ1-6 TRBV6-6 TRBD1 TGTGCCAGCACACCGGCCCGGGACAGGTATAATTCACCCCTCCACTTT CASTPARDRYNSPLHF
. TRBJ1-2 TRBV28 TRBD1 TGTGCCAGCACCGGGACAGGTCCATATGGCTACACCTTC CASTGTGPYGYTF
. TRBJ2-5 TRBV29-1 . TGCAGCGTTCAGGTTTCGATAAAGACCCAGTACTTC CSVQVSIKTQYF
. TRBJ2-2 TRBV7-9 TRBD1 TGTGCCAGCAGCCTAGGGACAGCGAACACCGGGGAGCTGTTTTTT CASSLGTANTGELFF
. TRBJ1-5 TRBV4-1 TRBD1 TGCGCCAGCAGCCAAGAGTTGGACAGGGGGTTCGATCAGCCCCAGCATTTT CASSQELDRGFDQPQHF
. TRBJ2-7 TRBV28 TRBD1 TGTGCCAGCAGTTTTACCCTCATCACAGGGGGAGGCTACGAGCAGTACTTC CASSFTLITGGGYEQYF